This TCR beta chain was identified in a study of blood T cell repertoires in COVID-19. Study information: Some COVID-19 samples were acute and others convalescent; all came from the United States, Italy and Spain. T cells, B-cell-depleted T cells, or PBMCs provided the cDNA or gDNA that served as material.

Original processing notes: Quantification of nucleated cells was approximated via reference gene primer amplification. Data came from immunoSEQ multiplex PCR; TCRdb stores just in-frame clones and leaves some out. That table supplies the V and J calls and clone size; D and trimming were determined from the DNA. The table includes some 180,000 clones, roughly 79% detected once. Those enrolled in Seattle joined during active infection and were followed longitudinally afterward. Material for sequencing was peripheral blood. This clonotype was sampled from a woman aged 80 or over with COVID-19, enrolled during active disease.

The CDR3: CASSSDRSQRAQHF. CDR3 bases: TGTGCCAGTAGTAGCGATCGCTCCCAGAGGGCCCAGCATTTT. V is TRBV19 and J is TRBJ1-5; D gene ambiguous. Germline assignment: CDR1 LNHDA and CDR2 SQIVND (reference sequence). CDR3 length equals 14 residues. Trimming left V 4 bases short and J 11 bases short, with 18 bases between. The full variable domain, its missing parts supplied by reference TRBV19 and TRBJ1-5, is DGGITQSPKYLFRKEGQNVTLSCEQNLNHDAMYWYRQDPGQGLRLIYYSQIVNDFQKGDIAEGYSVSREKKESFPLTVTSAQKNPTAFYLCASSSDRSQRAQHFGDGTRLSIL.